This entry concerns a single T cell receptor (beta chain). Its antigen is unidentified. The data belong to a study of T-cell memory formation after mild COVID-19. Overall study context: Clusters of TCRs were largely donor specific.

The study, taken as a whole, reports: Pre-infection memory already had some responding clones, implying cross-reactive memory joined.

TCRdb re-called the 5' RACE reads with MiXCR, one entry per CDR3 protein. The data hold about 410,000 distinct CDR3 sequences, with around 17% observed a single time. This CDR3 comprises 15 residues. CDR1 is MGHRA and CDR2 is YSYEKL in the germline V gene. J gave up 5 bases and V 1 base, and 2 bases lay outside the gene matches. This chain links TRBV4-1 with TRBJ1-2, with 12 bases that match TRBD1. This receptor was taken from a man aged 18-30 years who had mild COVID-19 (a few samples of this study predate the infection). Cell type and time point are not known. The sequencing sample was made of PBMCs or a T cell subset sorted from them (not recorded which). The DNA of the CDR3 is TGCGCCAGCAGCCAAGGGGACAGGGGGCCGTATGGCTACACCTTC. Protein: CASSQGDRGPYGYTF.